What follows is one T cell receptor (beta chain) and its context. The table came from immunoSEQ multiplex PCR; TCRdb's copy has only in-frame clones and leaves some out. The sample includes hundreds of thousands of clones, about 87% of them seen just once. This sample is part of a study of shared T cell receptors in the human thymus. The CDR3 length is 17 residues. Trimming cost V 4 bases and J 3 bases, with 18 bases left between them. Germline assignment: CDR1 MGHDK and CDR2 SYGVNS. This same sample was also part of a study on human thymus T cells. According to that study: Corrective surgery for congenital heart defects was being performed on the healthy Finnish infants who were the donors. Thymus pieces cut out during corrective heart surgery were the tissue that was used. Among thymic and blood repertoires, usage of V and J genes appeared biased.

Material for sequencing was thymocytes. The TCR comes from a boy younger than two with a congenital heart defect. The chain employs TRBV25-1 and TRBJ2-2, with TRBD2 as a possible D gene (6 bases). The DNA of the CDR3 is TGTGCCAGCAGTGGACGGCCGGAGGGGACCTACACCGGGGAGCTGTTTTTT. This codes for CASSGRPEGTYTGELFF.